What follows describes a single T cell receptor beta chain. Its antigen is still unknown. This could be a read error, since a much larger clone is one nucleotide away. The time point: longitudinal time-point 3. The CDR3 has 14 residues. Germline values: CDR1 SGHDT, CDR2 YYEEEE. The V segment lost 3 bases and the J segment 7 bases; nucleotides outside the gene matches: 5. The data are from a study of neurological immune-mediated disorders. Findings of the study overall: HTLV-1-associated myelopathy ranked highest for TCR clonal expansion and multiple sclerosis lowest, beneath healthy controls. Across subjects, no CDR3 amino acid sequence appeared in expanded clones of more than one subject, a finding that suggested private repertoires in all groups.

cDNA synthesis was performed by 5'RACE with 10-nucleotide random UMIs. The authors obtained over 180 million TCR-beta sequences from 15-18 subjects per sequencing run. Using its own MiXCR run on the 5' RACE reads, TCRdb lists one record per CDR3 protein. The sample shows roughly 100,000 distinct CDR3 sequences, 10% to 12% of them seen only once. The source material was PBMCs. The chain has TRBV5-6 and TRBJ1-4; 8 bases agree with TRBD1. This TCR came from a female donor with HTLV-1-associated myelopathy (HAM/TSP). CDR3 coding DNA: TGTGCCAGCAGCTGTGGACAGGGTGGTGAAAAACTGTTTTTT. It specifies CASSCGQGGEKLFF.